This T cell receptor beta chain was recorded in a study of cytomegalovirus exposure and HLA in healthy donors. Overall study context: Later, an analysis reported that the 100 to 150 validation repertoires had used the same platform as the roughly 720 first-cohort repertoires.

The table lists this clone with a few counts. The antigen is undetermined. The same CDR3 also results from other DNA sequences found in this sample. Study-level points and caveats: As was reported, the classifier diagnosed cytomegalovirus status with high specificity and sensitivity. Most sequenced TCRs were rare (though some public TCRs occurred in many donors).

Germline-derived CDR1 and CDR2 are SEHNR and FQNEAQ (reference sequence). CDR3 size: 13 residues. Between the trimmed V and J ends, which lost 1 base and 6 bases, there was a span of 10 bases. The table came from immunoSEQ multiplex PCR; TCRdb's copy has only in-frame clones and leaves some out. The sample lists around 240,000 clones; 90% were seen once. The donors were part of the validation cohort, which consisted of more than 90 subjects and was separate from the first cohort of hundreds of subjects. Sample: PBMCs. The rearrangement links TRBV7-9 to TRBJ2-7; perhaps TRBD1 as D (7 bases). This receptor was obtained from a woman under 30 in good health and CMV-seronegative. CDR3 coding DNA: TGTGCCAGCAGCTTAGGACAGGGAGGCGAGCAGTACTTC. Translation gives CASSLGQGGEQYF. The variable domain in full, completed from reference TRBV7-9 and TRBJ2-7, reads DTGVSQNPRHKITKRGQNVTFRCDPISEHNRLYWYRQTLGQGPEFLTYFQNEAQLEKSRLLSDRFSAERPKGSFSTLEIQRTEQGDSAMYLCASSLGQGGEQYFGPGTRLTVT.